One sample yielded the 4 T cell receptor beta chains listed below, sequenced in a study of memory CD4+ T cells and cytomegalovirus serostatus (dated by TCRdb to the late 2010s). The library was prepared using the immunoSEQ multiplex PCR assay. The table was pulled from immuneACCESS by TCRdb, which kept in-frame rearrangements only. Such tables lose some clones; where checked, under half of the loss comes from unresolved V genes, and the rest has no known cause. This sample is represented by about 56,000 clones; around 79% of them were singletons. Together, the top ten hold about 2.6% of the sample. A FACSAria II was used to sort memory CD4+ T cells, defined as single viable CD3+CD4+CD8-CD45RO+ cells. What was sequenced was memory CD4+ T cells from blood. The receptors here all came from an adult in good health and CMV-seropositive.

The rearrangement uses TRBV5-6 and TRBJ2-3; D is unresolved. This CDR3 contains 17 residues. Germline V gives CDR1 SGHDT, CDR2 YYEEEE. Between the trimmed V and J ends, which lost 3 bases and 2 bases, there was a span of 19 bases. CDR3 DNA sequence: TGTGCCAGCAGCTCTGGTGGCGGTCTACCCCTCACAGATACGCAGTATTTT. Its protein product is CASSSGGGLPLTDTQYF.

The chain combines TRBV28 with TRBJ1-5; D gene ambiguous. V was clipped by 3 bases and J by 3 bases, with 9 bases between them. The length of the CDR3 is 14 residues. Germline loops: CDR1 MDHEN, CDR2 SYDVKM. CDR3 in amino acids: CASSLVHLNQPQHF. In DNA form, the CDR3 reads TGTGCCAGCAGTTTGGTACACCTCAATCAGCCCCAGCATTTT.

The V call is TRBV7-2, the J call TRBJ1-2; D gene unclear. V was clipped by 3 bases and J by 8 bases, with 10 bases between them. This CDR3 contains 12 residues. Looked up from germline, CDR1 is SGHTA and CDR2 is FQGNSA. CDR3 DNA: TGTGCCAGCAGCTTGGGTTATGAGGGCTACACCTTC. Protein: CASSLGYEGYTF. The full variable domain, with the rest looked up from reference TRBV7-2 and TRBJ1-2, is GAGVSQSPSNKVTEKGKDVELRCDPISGHTALYWYRQSLGQGLEFLIYFQGNSAPDKSGLPSDRFSAERTGGSVSTLTIQRTQQEDSAVYLCASSLGYEGYTFGSGTRLTVV.

The J gene is TRBJ2-3, the V gene TRBV5-1; 8 bases align to TRBD2. The V segment lost 0 bases and the J segment 4 bases; nucleotides outside the gene matches: 4. The V gene's germline CDR1 is SGHRS and CDR2 YFSETQ. The CDR3 length is 15 residues. The CDR3 bases are TGCGCCAGCAGCTTGGCGGGAGGGTCGGCAGATACGCAGTATTTT. It yields the protein CASSLAGGSADTQYF.